The clone carrying this T cell receptor (beta chain) has at least ten counts. Its antigen remains unidentified. Germline assignment: CDR1 SQVTM and CDR2 ANQGSEA. CDR3 length equals 13 residues. Trimming left V 5 bases short and J 2 bases short, with 11 bases between. The data originate from a study of breast tumors, draining lymph nodes, adjacent tissues. Study results and caveats: Most tumor T cells seemingly derive from lymph node, then expand in tumor. Luminal-like breast cancer showed significantly higher tumor–nontumor repertoire similarity than basal-like.

Axillary draining lymph nodes of breast cancer patients supplied the node samples. Using its own MiXCR run on the multiplex PCR reads, TCRdb lists one record per CDR3 protein. The sample has around 170,000 distinct CDR3 sequences; about 33% are singletons. Sequencing was performed on axillary lymph node tissue. The chain uses TRBV29-1 and TRBJ2-3; D remains unclear. The sequence was collected from a female donor with breast cancer. Some clones in this sample may be carry-over from other donors' samples. DNA of the CDR3: TGCAGCGTTCAGGACCGCTTCACAGATACGCAGTATTTT. Its protein product is CSVQDRFTDTQYF.